The 27 T cell receptor beta chains below were found in one sample sequenced in a study of OX40 agonist ivuxolimab in advanced cancers. Repertoires were generated with immunoSEQ multiplex PCR, while TCRdb's copy carries only in-frame clones and drops some. The sample yields 65,000 to 75,000 clones, 80% to 90% seen once. The specimen comprised CD4+ or CD8+ T cells sorted from blood, sampled in a trial of the OX40 agonist ivuxolimab. These TCRs come from an adult with an advanced solid tumor such as melanoma, head and neck, liver or kidney cancer.

This chain joins TRBV9 and TRBJ2-3; tentatively, D is TRBD2 (6 bases). The CDR3 has 13 residues. Trimming pared 4 bases from V and 2 bases from J, leaving 8 bases between. From germline, CDR1 is SGDLS and CDR2 YYNGEE. In nucleotides, the CDR3 is TGTGCCAGCAGCCTACTAGCCACAGATACGCAGTATTTT. Translating it yields CASSLLATDTQYF.

The V call is TRBV6-5, the J call TRBJ1-1, with 7 bases fitting TRBD1. In germline, CDR1 is MNHEY, CDR2 SVGAGI. The CDR3 length is 15 residues. The trim removed 5 bases at V and 5 bases at J, leaving 11 bases unmatched. The CDR3 sequence is CASSPLDRIITEAFF. Here the CDR3 DNA reads TGTGCCAGCAGTCCCTTGGACAGGATTATAACTGAAGCTTTCTTT.

The chain uses TRBV7-3 and TRBJ2-5; a weak D match, TRBD1 (5 bases). V lost 1 base to trimming and J lost 2 bases, with 17 bases between them. The CDR3 contains 17 residues. CDR1 and CDR2 from the germline V gene are SGHTA and FQGTGA. The CDR3 DNA reads TGTGCCAGCAGCTTAAGGTCAGGGTTTCACCCTCAAGAGACCCAGTACTTC. Its protein is CASSLRSGFHPQETQYF.

This clone appeared a single time. The V call is TRBV4-3, the J call TRBJ2-1; D may be TRBD1 (5 bases). CDR3 size: 13 residues. Per the germline V gene, CDR1 is LGHNA and CDR2 is YSLEER. Trimming removed 0 bases at V and 11 bases at J, with 11 bases between. The CDR3 region is CASSQDFTGKQFF. The CDR3 DNA follows: TGCGCCAGCAGCCAAGATTTCACAGGCAAGCAGTTCTTC.

The chain recombines TRBV7-2 with TRBJ2-5, with 10 bases fitting TRBD2. The CDR3 extends over 14 amino acids. J gave up 2 bases and V 9 bases, and 6 bases lay outside the gene matches. CDR1 SGHTA and CDR2 FQGNSA come from the germline V gene. The CDR3, as DNA: TGTGCCAGTTCGAGCGGGAGGGTTCAAGAGACCCAGTACTTC. It is translated as CASSSGRVQETQYF.

The V call is TRBV5-1, the J call TRBJ2-4; 8 bases are a match to TRBD1. Per the germline V gene, CDR1 is SGHRS and CDR2 is YFSETQ. V trimming: 4 bases; J trimming: 7 bases; junction bases outside the gene matches: 7. The CDR3 runs 14 residues. This chain's CDR3 is CASSVGTGGNIQYF. Here the CDR3 DNA reads TGCGCCAGCAGCGTGGGAACAGGGGGGAACATTCAGTACTTC.

J is TRBJ1-1 and V is TRBV7-8; TRBD1 matches at 8 bases. This CDR3 comprises 15 residues. J lost 5 bases, V lost 5 bases, and 10 bases had no gene match. Germline CDR1 reads SGHVS; CDR2 reads FQNEAQ. The CDR3 nucleotides are TGTGCCAGCAGCAGCCGGGACAGGACTACAACTGAAGCTTTCTTT. Its translation is CASSSRDRTTTEAFF.

This chain connects TRBV28 to TRBJ2-7, with 7 bases lining up with TRBD1. Trimming at V came to 7 bases and at J to 4 bases, leaving 10 bases not matched to a gene. Germline loops: CDR1 MDHEN, CDR2 SYDVKM. This CDR3 spans 14 amino acids. Written as DNA, the CDR3 is TGTGCCAGCACCCGGGGCAGGGGGATTTACGAGCAGTACTTC. Translating gives CASTRGRGIYEQYF.

This clone turned up a few times. V usage is TRBV6-5 and J usage is TRBJ2-7; D call uncertain. The V end was cut by 8 bases, the J end by 1 base, with 12 bases between. The CDR3 is 13 residues long. The V gene's germline CDR1 is MNHEY and CDR2 SVGAGI. CDR3 nucleotides: TGTGCCAGCCTAAGGCTGGGGTCCTACGAGCAGTACTTC. Amino acid sequence: CASLRLGSYEQYF.

This clone was picked up a small number of times. This rearrangement joins TRBV29-1 to TRBJ2-5; D may be TRBD2 (7 bases). CDR3 length: 14 residues. From germline, CDR1 is SQVTM and CDR2 ANQGSEA. Trimming shortened V by 4 bases and J by 4 bases, and 16 bases separated the two germline ends. The CDR3 loop reads CSVGYSGGVETQYF. In DNA form, the CDR3 reads TGCAGCGTTGGCTATTCGGGGGGCGTAGAGACCCAGTACTTC. Drawing the rest from reference TRBV29-1 and TRBJ2-5, the complete variable domain is SAVISQKPSRDICQRGTSLTIQCQVDSQVTMMFWYRQQPGQSLTLIATANQGSEATYESGFVIDKFPISRPNLTFSTLTVSNMSPEDSSIYLCSVGYSGGVETQYFGPGTRLLVL.

The V gene is TRBV4-1, the J gene TRBJ2-7; 11 nucleotides line up with TRBD2. Germline trimming cut 4 bases from V and 2 bases from J; bases unmatched to any gene: 10. This CDR3 spans 17 amino acids. Per the germline V gene, CDR1 is MGHRA and CDR2 is YSYEKL. The CDR3 DNA sequence: TGCGCCAGCAGCCGTGGACTAGCGGGTATCGTGACCTACGAGCAGTACTTC. Residues: CASSRGLAGIVTYEQYF.

The V and J genes are TRBV11-3 and TRBJ1-2; D unresolved. Per germline, CDR1 SGHNT and CDR2 YENEEA. Trimming left V 6 bases short and J 7 bases short, with 24 bases between. The CDR3 consists of 16 residues. The CDR3 coding sequence is TGTGCCAGCAGTTATCCCTCTCGGATCTACTCAGGTGGCTACACCTTC. Translation: CASSYPSRIYSGGYTF.

The rearrangement uses TRBV27 and TRBJ2-3; TRBD2 aligns across 9 bases. Germline loops: CDR1 MNHEY, CDR2 SMNVEV (reference sequence). V shed 1 base and J 6 bases; nucleotides not matched to a gene: 11. The CDR3 is 17 residues long. CDR3 amino acids: CASSLYTAVAGDDTQYF. CDR3 sequence (DNA): TGTGCCAGCAGTTTATACACCGCGGTAGCGGGAGATGATACGCAGTATTTT.

This clone is deemed medium-sized. V and J are TRBV5-1 and TRBJ2-7, with 8 bases matching TRBD2. J was trimmed by 5 bases and V by 6 bases; bases with no gene match: 7. This CDR3 has 13 residues. Germline CDR1 reads SGHRS; CDR2 reads YFSETQ. The CDR3 DNA follows: TGCGCCAGCAAGATAGCGGGGAGTGACGAGCAGTACTTC. Translating gives CASKIAGSDEQYF.

The chain joins TRBV7-3 to TRBJ2-7; D is ambiguous. Per germline, CDR1 SGHTA and CDR2 FQGTGA. Trimming cost V 8 bases and J 1 base, with 15 bases left between them. The CDR3 loop spans 14 amino acids. CDR3 loop: CASGRTVRSYEQYF. The CDR3 region has the DNA TGTGCCAGCGGCCGGACGGTGAGGTCCTACGAGCAGTACTTC.

The chain is built from TRBV5-1 and TRBJ2-3; no definite D call. V lost 0 bases and J lost 1, with 9 bases in between. The germline V gene encodes CDR1 SGHRS and CDR2 YFSETQ. The CDR3 is 15 residues long. The CDR3 spells CASSLEGPRTDTQYF. CDR3 nucleotide sequence: TGCGCCAGCAGCTTGGAAGGACCCCGCACAGATACGCAGTATTTT.

V usage is TRBV9 and J usage is TRBJ2-1; 11 bases are shared with TRBD2. CDR1 and CDR2 (germline): SGDLS, YYNGEE. CDR3 size: 16 residues. The V and J ends lost 3 bases and 3 bases, in that order; junction bases with no gene match: 5. DNA for the CDR3: TGTGCCAGCAGCGCGCAGGGACTAGCGGACTACAATGAGCAGTTCTTC. Translated: CASSAQGLADYNEQFF.

This clone was recorded only once. The chain carries TRBV7-2 and TRBJ2-7; D not resolved. The CDR3 runs 12 residues. CDR1 is SGHTA, CDR2 FQGNSA, per germline. The V end lost 0 bases, the J end lost 4 bases, and 4 bases lay between the germline ends. The CDR3 DNA reads TGTGCCAGCAGCTTAGCGGAGTACGAGCAGTACTTC. Translated, it gives CASSLAEYEQYF.

V is TRBV18 and J is TRBJ2-5; 10 bases map to TRBD1. In germline, CDR1 is KGHSH, CDR2 LQKENI. Trimming cost V 5 bases and J 4 bases; bases outside gene matches: 10. The CDR3 totals 16 residues. CDR3 sequence reads: CASSSLTGGSGETQYF. Written as DNA, the CDR3 is TGTGCCAGCTCATCCTTGACAGGGGGCAGTGGAGAGACCCAGTACTTC. Drawing the rest from reference TRBV18 and TRBJ2-5, the complete variable domain is NAGVMQNPRHLVRRRGQEARLRCSPMKGHSHVYWYRQLPEEGLKFMVYLQKENIIDESGMPKERFSAEFPKEGPSILRIQQVVRGDSAAYFCASSSLTGGSGETQYFGPGTRLLVL.

This clone is a singleton in its sample. The J gene is TRBJ2-5, the V gene TRBV11-3; 7 nucleotides align to TRBD1. The CDR3 totals 14 residues. With V trimmed by 5 bases and J by 2 bases, 5 bases remained unmatched. The V gene's germline CDR1 is SGHNT and CDR2 YENEEA. The CDR3 DNA follows: TGTGCCAGCAGCACCTTACAGGGGCAAGAGACCCAGTACTTC. Protein product: CASSTLQGQETQYF.

The V and J genes are TRBV4-2 and TRBJ2-3, with D possibly being TRBD2 (6 bases). There are 16 residues in the CDR3. Trimming shortened V by 0 bases and J by 3 bases, and 13 bases separated the two germline ends. In germline, CDR1 is LGHNA, CDR2 YNFKEQ. CDR3 DNA: TGTGCCAGCAGCCAAGATCTAGCGTCCCCAACAGATACGCAGTATTTT. Amino acid sequence: CASSQDLASPTDTQYF.

The genes are TRBV11-2 and TRBJ1-2, with 10 bases fitting TRBD1. The CDR3 extends over 15 amino acids. V lost 5 bases and J lost 8; bases outside the gene matches: 11. Germline values: CDR1 SGHAT, CDR2 FQNNGV. For the CDR3, the DNA is TGTGCCAGCAGCACCCGGACAGGGGGAACGGAAGGCTACACCTTC. It encodes CASSTRTGGTEGYTF.

This clone has only one observation. CDR3 sequence reads: CASSPGAAHEKLFF. CDR3 DNA: TGTGCCAGCAGTCCCGGGGCCGCCCACGAAAAACTGTTTTTT. V is TRBV28 and J is TRBJ1-4, with a tentative D call TRBD1 (5 bases). The germline V and J ends were trimmed by 5 bases and 8 bases, with 15 bases remaining between them. CDR1 is MDHEN, CDR2 SYDVKM, per germline. The CDR3 totals 14 residues.

Written as DNA, the CDR3 is TGTGCCAGCAGCCTTGGGATGGCAGGGGGCGGTCGGGGCCAAGAGACCCAGTACTTC. Its protein is CASSLGMAGGGRGQETQYF. This rearrangement joins TRBV9 to TRBJ2-5; the match to TRBD1 covers 8 bases. Trimming took 4 bases from V and 1 from J; bases not matched to a gene: 18. The CDR3 loop spans 19 amino acids. Germline-derived CDR1 and CDR2 are SGDLS and YYNGEE.

This chain uses TRBV19 with TRBJ2-5; 9 nucleotides match TRBD2. This CDR3 region has 18 residues. From germline, CDR1 is LNHDA and CDR2 SQIVND (reference sequence). Germline trimming cut 4 bases from V and 4 bases from J; bases unmatched to any gene: 16. The CDR3 region has the DNA TGTGCCAGTAGTAAAGCCGGGACTAGCAGTAGTCTGGGAGAGACCCAGTACTTC. Translated, it gives CASSKAGTSSSLGETQYF.

V usage is TRBV18 and J usage is TRBJ2-7; TRBD1 matches at 7 bases. The V gene's germline CDR1 is KGHSH and CDR2 LQKENI. The CDR3 is 12 amino acids. Trimming cost V 3 bases and J 6 bases; bases outside gene matches: 2. The CDR3 region is CASSPNRGEQYF. The CDR3 nucleotides are TGTGCCAGCTCACCGAACAGGGGCGAGCAGTACTTC.

This sequence joins TRBV27 and TRBJ2-1, with 9 bases that match TRBD2. The CDR3 is made up of 15 amino acids. Germline assignment: CDR1 MNHEY and CDR2 SMNVEV (reference sequence). The V and J ends lost 6 bases and 2 bases, in that order; junction bases with no gene match: 5. Written as DNA, the CDR3 is TGTGCCAGCAGATTACGACTAGCGGCCTACAATGAGCAGTTCTTC. As protein: CASRLRLAAYNEQFF.